The present TCR beta chain was sequenced within a study of T cell changes during pregnancy in multiple sclerosis (dated by TCRdb to between 2018 and 2020). With regard to the full study: Changes in the T cell repertoire over the course of pregnancy were examined in this study in women with multiple sclerosis.

Of note for this clone: Which antigen it targets is not known. No base quality values were provided; no much bigger clone lies one nucleotide off.

Inclusive of the bounding cysteine and phenylalanine, the CDR3 is 16 residues long. The entry retains the CDR3 DNA only, 48 bases that are in frame from base 1. Via the germline V gene (reference sequence), CDR1 is SEHNR and CDR2 FQNEAQ. V and J are truncated by 1 base and 0 bases respectively, leaving an intervening sequence of 12 bases. The receptor library was made with the immunoSEQ multiplex PCR assay. TCRdb provides this immuneACCESS table in a form limited to in-frame rearrangements. Some clones are lacking; in checked studies, under half of them reflect an unresolved V gene, and why the rest are absent is not known. Recorded for this sample are roughly 69,000 clones; more than 85% of them occurred a single time. Of the sample, about 0.3% is held by the ten largest clones.

In this chain, TRBV7-9 is recombined with TRBJ2-5; no D segment can be confidently identified. This receptor was taken from a female donor in good health, enrolled as a control in a pregnancy study. Sequences were derived from CD4+ T cells from peripheral blood mononuclear cells, sampled in the third trimester of pregnancy. The CDR3: CASSLVWSAYQETQYF. The nucleotides are TGTGCCAGCAGCTTAGTTTGGTCAGCGTACCAAGAGACCCAGTACTTC. The full variable domain, completed from the reference TRBV7-9 and TRBJ2-5 proteins outside the CDR3, reads DTGVSQNPRHKITKRGQNVTFRCDPISEHNRLYWYRQTLGQGPEFLTYFQNEAQLEKSRLLSDRFSAERPKGSFSTLEIQRTEQGDSAMYLCASSLVWSAYQETQYFGPGTRLLVL.